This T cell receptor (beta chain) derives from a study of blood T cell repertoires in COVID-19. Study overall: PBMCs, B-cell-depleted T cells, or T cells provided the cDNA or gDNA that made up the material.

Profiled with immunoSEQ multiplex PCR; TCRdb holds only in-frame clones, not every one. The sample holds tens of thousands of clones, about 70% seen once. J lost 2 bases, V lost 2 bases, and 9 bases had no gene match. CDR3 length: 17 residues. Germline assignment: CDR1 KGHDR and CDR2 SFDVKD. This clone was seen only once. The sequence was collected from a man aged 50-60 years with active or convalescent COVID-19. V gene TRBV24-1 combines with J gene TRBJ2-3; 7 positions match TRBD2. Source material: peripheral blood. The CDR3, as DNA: TGTGCCACCAGTGATTCCCAGTGGGGGGGAAACACAGATACGCAGTATTTT. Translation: CATSDSQWGGNTDTQYF.